The T cell receptor (beta chain) described here comes from a study of regulatory T cells in long-lasting Graves disease. The J segment lost 0 bases and the V segment lost 7 bases, leaving 5 bases of the junction unmatched. The CDR3 is 15 residues long. CDR1 and CDR2 from the germline V gene are MDHEN and SYDVKM. Assembly of TCR beta libraries relied on iRepertoire HTBI primers together with Arm-PCR of CDR3 regions. TCRdb processed the multiplex PCR reads anew with MiXCR; each CDR3 protein has one entry. This sample has approximately 400,000 distinct CDR3 sequences, with around 11% found just once. This clonotype has a count of ten or more. Time point here: newly diagnosed GD, antithyroid drugs for less than 3 months. RNA isolated from PBMCs was used to make the TCR library. Separately, the same data were catalogued under a study of T cells in Graves' hyperthyroidism and ophthalmopathy. As that report states: The patients, who ranged from 18 to 65 in age, presented with newly diagnosed hyperthyroidism lasting under 2 months. Blood shared most expanded thyroid clonotypes above 0.001. In the analysis, a 13 V-J model separated ophthalmopathy from stable hyperthyroidism.

The chain has TRBV28 and TRBJ2-4; 8 bases align to TRBD2. The specimen was peripheral blood mononuclear cells (PBMCs), collected at new diagnosis, from a patient treated with antithyroid drugs. The TCR sequence derives from a woman aged 18-29 years with Graves disease. The CDR3 loop reads CASKDGRGAKNIQYF. DNA of the CDR3: TGTGCCAGCAAGGACGGGAGGGGAGCCAAAAACATTCAGTACTTC. Looking up the rest from reference TRBV28 and TRBJ2-4 gives the full variable domain: DVKVTQSSRYLVKRTGEKVFLECVQDMDHENMFWYRQDPGLGLRLIYFSYDVKMKEKGDIPEGYSVSREKKERFSLILESASTNQTSMYLCASKDGRGAKNIQYFGAGTRLSVL.